The sample holds one count of the clone carrying this TCR beta chain. No antigen is known for it. This CDR3 is built from 15 residues. Germline values: CDR1 LNHDA, CDR2 SQIVND (reference sequence). Trimming pared 2 bases from V and 2 bases from J, leaving 12 bases between. Sequencing was performed with immunoSEQ multiplex PCR; in TCRdb, only in-frame clones are kept and a portion is missing. The table has 500,000 to 550,000 clones, more than 95% seen once. This sample stems from a study of shared clonotypes between healthy human individuals. Points from the study as a whole: Researchers found naive subsets generally carried larger estimated richness than memory subsets.

Healthy HIV-negative adults with no recent acute infections or vaccinations were recruited as donors. This TCR was sampled from a young woman in good health. J is TRBJ1-1 and V is TRBV19, with D possibly matching TRBD1 (5 bases). Input material: naive CD4+ T cells sorted from blood. Regarding subset: CD45RA+ positively selected. The CDR3 coding sequence is TGTGCCAGTAGTATAATGAGGGGACGTAACACTGAAGCTTTCTTT. Protein sequence: CASSIMRGRNTEAFF.